Listed below are T cell receptor beta chains from one sample, sequenced in a study of identical twins. TCRdb re-called the 5' RACE reads through MiXCR, storing one row per CDR3 protein. The sample yields about 660,000 distinct CDR3 sequences, around 8.3% seen once. These data also featured in a second study, about yellow fever vaccine responses in identical twins.

The sample was PBMCs. All receptors derive from a woman aged 18-29 years in good health. Each CDR3 is given with its conserved first and last residue. A D gene is named only where the DNA matches it firmly. Some rows mark clone size as missing; the rest say once, few, many or name a class of expanded clone.

CDR3 DNA	CDR3 protein	clone size	D gene	V gene	J gene
TGTGCCAGCAGTAGACAGGGAGGAGGAGATACGCAGTATTTT	CASSRQGGGDTQYF	.	.	TRBV28	TRBJ2-3
TGTGCCAGCAGCTTATTTGGTGGGGACAGGGTGAACACTGAAGCTTTCTTT	CASSLFGGDRVNTEAFF	many	TRBD1	TRBV7-9	TRBJ1-1
TGCAGCGTACTTGCCCCGGGACAGGGAGACATTCAGTACTTC	CSVLAPGQGDIQYF	.	TRBD1	TRBV29-1	TRBJ2-4
TGCGCCACCGGGAGTTCTGTGGTGGCCAAAAACATTCAGTACTTC	CATGSSVVAKNIQYF	.	.	TRBV10-2	TRBJ2-4
TGCAGTGCACTAATCGGACAGGGCCAATACGAGCAGTACTTC	CSALIGQGQYEQYF	.	TRBD1	TRBV20-1	TRBJ2-7
TGTGCCAGCGCCCCGGGACAGGGCTACGAGCAGTACTTC	CASAPGQGYEQYF	few	TRBD1	TRBV18	TRBJ2-7
TGTGCCAGCAGTGAAGCGGCCACGTACGAGCAGTACTTC	CASSEAATYEQYF	.	.	TRBV2	TRBJ2-7
TGTGCCAGCAGTTTGGGGGGGACTAGCGGGAGGGGAGAGCAGTACTTC	CASSLGGTSGRGEQYF	many	TRBD2	TRBV28	TRBJ2-7
TGTGCCAGCAGTTTTAGGGGCAGGGGGTACGAGCAGTACTTC	CASSFRGRGYEQYF	few	TRBD1	TRBV12-3/TRBV12-4	TRBJ2-7
TGTGCCGCCTGGGGACAGGGTTTCAATGAGCAGTTCTTC	CAAWGQGFNEQFF	many	TRBD1	TRBV27	TRBJ2-1
TGTGCCATCAGTTGGGAGGACTGGGGGACCCAGTACTTC	CAISWEDWGTQYF	few	.	TRBV10-3	TRBJ2-5
TGTGCCAGCAGATTACAGTGGGGGGGGGACGAGCAGTACTTC	CASRLQWGGDEQYF	.	TRBD2	TRBV6-5	TRBJ2-7
TGCGCCAGCAGCGGGACTTCACCGCTGAAGTTCTTC	CASSGTSPLKFF	many	.	TRBV5-1	TRBJ2-1
TGTGCCAGCAGTAACTGGGACAGGGGACACGAGCAGTACTTC	CASSNWDRGHEQYF	many	TRBD1	TRBV6-5	TRBJ2-7
TGTGCCAGCAGCCGTAAGGCCTTGGTCGGTACGCAGTATTTT	CASSRKALVGTQYF	few	.	TRBV3-1	TRBJ2-3
TGCGCCAGCAGCCGAACCCTAGCGGGTCACTCCTACAATGAGCAGTTCTTC	CASSRTLAGHSYNEQFF	many	TRBD2	TRBV4-3	TRBJ2-1
TGCGCCAGCAGCTTGGGTGGGGGGGTCAGAACCTACGAGCAGTACTTC	CASSLGGGVRTYEQYF	few	TRBD2	TRBV5-1	TRBJ2-7
TGTGCCAGCTCTCGGACAGGGAGCTCCTACGAGCAGTACTTC	CASSRTGSSYEQYF	many	TRBD1	TRBV12-3/TRBV12-4	TRBJ2-7
TGTGCCAGCAGGCCACTAGCGGGGATCGTTTTTCCCGAGCAGTACTTC	CASRPLAGIVFPEQYF	many	TRBD2	TRBV28	TRBJ2-7
TGTGCCAGCCAAAGACCTAACGAGCAGTACTTC	CASQRPNEQYF	many	.	TRBV2	TRBJ2-7
TGCAGTGCTAAAACCTCGGCTCCCTACGAGCAGTACTTC	CSAKTSAPYEQYF	.	.	TRBV20-1	TRBJ2-7
TGTGCCAGCAGTGAAGCGGGGGGATTCTCTGGAAACACCATATATTTT	CASSEAGGFSGNTIYF	.	.	TRBV2	TRBJ1-3
TGCAGTGCTAGCGCTACAGGGACAGGGGACTACGAGCAGTACTTC	CSASATGTGDYEQYF	few	TRBD1	TRBV20-1	TRBJ2-7
TGCAGTGCTAGGGGCCCCATGAACACAGATACGCAGTATTTT	CSARGPMNTDTQYF	.	.	TRBV20-1	TRBJ2-3
TGTGCCAGCAGTATCCAGGGGTCCGAGCAGTACTTC	CASSIQGSEQYF	many	.	TRBV27	TRBJ2-7
TGTGCCAGCAGCCAAGTCCCCAGGCGGGGGAACACCGGGGAGCTGTTTTTT	CASSQVPRRGNTGELFF	few	.	TRBV4-2	TRBJ2-2
TGTGCCAGCAGCCCTAAAGAGAGGAAAGAGACCCAGTACTTC	CASSPKERKETQYF	.	.	TRBV7-2	TRBJ2-5
TGTGCCAGCAGTGAATCTCTCGCCAGTTATTTTGGCGATGAGCAGTTCTTC	CASSESLASYFGDEQFF	few	.	TRBV25-1	TRBJ2-1
TGTGCCATCAAGACCCCACAGGGTATAGCTTTCTTT	CAIKTPQGIAFF	.	.	TRBV6-5	TRBJ1-1
TGTGCCAGCAGTGATCTCACGGGCCTCACAGATACGCAGTATTTT	CASSDLTGLTDTQYF	.	.	TRBV25-1	TRBJ2-3
TGCGCCAGCAGCTTGGAGGGAATAGCGGGAGATACGCAGTATTTT	CASSLEGIAGDTQYF	many	TRBD2	TRBV5-1	TRBJ2-3
TGTGCCAGCAGTATCGGGGATCCTACCTACAATGAGCAGTTCTTC	CASSIGDPTYNEQFF	many	.	TRBV6-2/TRBV6-3	TRBJ2-1
TGTGCCAGCAGCTTGGGGCGACGGAGAACTAATGAAAAACTGTTTTTT	CASSLGRRRTNEKLFF	.	.	TRBV5-8	TRBJ1-4
TGTGCCAGCAGTGACCTCGTACTAGCGGGGTCAGAGACCCAGTACTTC	CASSDLVLAGSETQYF	few	TRBD2	TRBV25-1	TRBJ2-5
TGTGCCAGCACCTTACAGGGCCCGAACACCGGGGAGCTGTTTTTT	CASTLQGPNTGELFF	many	.	TRBV12-3/TRBV12-4	TRBJ2-2
TGCGCCAGCAGCGAAGGGGGCCCGAACACCGGGGAGCTGTTTTTT	CASSEGGPNTGELFF	.	TRBD1	TRBV4-3	TRBJ2-2
TGTGCCAGCAGGACAGGGGGAGTAGAGACTGAAGCTTTCTTT	CASRTGGVETEAFF	many	TRBD1	TRBV6-1	TRBJ1-1
TGTGCCAGCAGCCAGGGGGCGAGCTCTGGAAACACCATATATTTT	CASSQGASSGNTIYF	.	TRBD1	TRBV7-9	TRBJ1-3
TGCGCCAGCAGCCCCGGGACGCCGGCCTATGGCTACACCTTC	CASSPGTPAYGYTF	many	.	TRBV5-1	TRBJ1-2
TGTGCCAGCGGCGGGAAGAACGAGCAGTACTTC	CASGGKNEQYF	few	.	TRBV7-8	TRBJ2-7
TGTGCCAGTAGCAACTTACTCGGGACTAGCGGGATTGAGCAGTTCTTC	CASSNLLGTSGIEQFF	.	TRBD2	TRBV19	TRBJ2-1
TGTGCCAGCAGCCTTCTAGGGGGGGCCGCTAGCGGGGGGAGCACAGATACGCAGTATTTT	CASSLLGGAASGGSTDTQYF	.	TRBD2	TRBV9	TRBJ2-3
TGTGCCAGCAGCGAAAACCCGGGTCTCAATGAGCAGTTCTTC	CASSENPGLNEQFF	.	.	TRBV11-3	TRBJ2-1
TGTGCCAGCAGCTCCCTAGCGGGACCGAACACCGGGGAGCTGTTTTTT	CASSSLAGPNTGELFF	.	TRBD2	TRBV11-2	TRBJ2-2
TGTGCCAGCAGATGGGGGAGCTCTGGAAACACCATATATTTT	CASRWGSSGNTIYF	many	.	TRBV5-6	TRBJ1-3
TGTGCCAGCGAAGGGGAGTTCTATGAGCAGTTCTTC	CASEGEFYEQFF	many	.	TRBV7-2	TRBJ2-1
TGTGCCATCAGTGACCGGACGGGTGATAATCAGCCCCAGCATTTT	CAISDRTGDNQPQHF	.	.	TRBV10-3	TRBJ1-5
TGCGCCAGCAGCTTTTCATCGGGGGTACTCCAAGAGACCCAGTACTTC	CASSFSSGVLQETQYF	few	.	TRBV5-1	TRBJ2-5
TGCAGCGCCCAAAGTACAGGGGTATCTGAAGCTTTCTTT	CSAQSTGVSEAFF	few	TRBD1	TRBV29-1	TRBJ1-1
TGTGCCAGCAGCCAAGATCGGGGATTGTCCGAGCAGTACTTC	CASSQDRGLSEQYF	.	.	TRBV4-2	TRBJ2-7
TGTGCCAGCAGCGCAGATAGCGGTCCCAAAAACATTCAGTACTTC	CASSADSGPKNIQYF	.	.	TRBV7-2	TRBJ2-4
TGTGCCAGCAGCGCCCGGGACTTCGAGCAGTACTTC	CASSARDFEQYF	.	.	TRBV5-6	TRBJ2-7
TGTGCCAGCAGCTTAGTCGGAGGGGAGGCGGATACGCAGTATTTT	CASSLVGGEADTQYF	many	.	TRBV11-2	TRBJ2-3
TGTGCCAGCAGCTTTTTAGAAAAGAACCCTTATGGCTACACCTTC	CASSFLEKNPYGYTF	.	.	TRBV7-2	TRBJ1-2
TGTGCCAGCAGTCCCCTCGGGCCACACGAGCAGTTCTTC	CASSPLGPHEQFF	.	.	TRBV7-9	TRBJ2-1